A selection of T cell receptor beta chains follows, all from one sample in a study of cytotoxic CD8 clonotypes in ibrutinib-treated CLL. The repertoire was sequenced with immunoSEQ multiplex PCR; TCRdb's copy has only in-frame clones and lacks some. This table has tens of thousands of clones, roughly 54% appearing once. Specimen: PBMCs, collected at disease progression, from a patient treated with ibrutinib. These receptors were taken from a human donor with chronic lymphocytic leukemia. Both conserved end residues are part of each CDR3. The D gene is left open where the match is weak. The size field is filled for only some rows; it gives once, few, many or a size class.

.,.,TRBJ1-1,TRBV12-5,TGTGCTAGTGGTTTGGTACCCGGGATTGGGAACACTGAAGCTTTCTTT,CASGLVPGIGNTEAFF
.,.,TRBJ2-1,TRBV9,TGTGCCAGCAGCGTAGGCGGGCATAGGGAGCAGTTCTTC,CASSVGGHREQFF
.,.,TRBJ2-1,TRBV28,TGTGCCAGCAGTTTAGAGGGCAGTTACAATGAGCAGTTCTTC,CASSLEGSYNEQFF
TRBD2,.,TRBJ2-7,TRBV29-1,TGCAGCGTTGTGTCTAGCGGTTACTACGAGCAGTACTTC,CSVVSSGYYEQYF
TRBD2,few,TRBJ2-7,TRBV6-5,TGTGCCAGCAGTTACTCGGCTAGCGGGGAAACCTACGAGCAGTACTTC,CASSYSASGETYEQYF
.,few,TRBJ1-5,TRBV4-1,TGCGCCAGCAGCCAAGATTTTTCCAGGGCGGCCTCGTCGGGTCAGCCCCAGCATTTT,CASSQDFSRAASSGQPQHF
TRBD1,.,TRBJ1-1,TRBV5-1,TGCGCCAGCAGCTTGGACCCACAGGGGGCTGGCACTGAAGCTTTCTTT,CASSLDPQGAGTEAFF
.,.,TRBJ2-7,TRBV2,TGTGCCAGCAGTGCCCGGGGTTGGGAGCAGTACTTC,CASSARGWEQYF
.,.,TRBJ2-7,TRBV7-2,TGTGCCAGCAGCTTGGCTTCTGGATTCCGCTCCGAGCAGTACTTC,CASSLASGFRSEQYF
.,few,TRBJ1-1,TRBV28,TGTGCCAGCAGTTTATCCTTGAACACTGAAGCTTTCTTT,CASSLSLNTEAFF
.,.,TRBJ1-6,TRBV19,TGTGCCAGTAGTGGCGGACTCTCCTATAATTCACCCCTCCACTTT,CASSGGLSYNSPLHF
.,.,TRBJ2-7,TRBV9,TGTGCCAGCAGCGAGTCCCCTCTTGGGACCTACGAGCAGTACTTC,CASSESPLGTYEQYF
.,.,TRBJ1-2,TRBV4-3,TGCGCCAGCAGCTCAGATGTTAACTATGGCTACACCTTC,CASSSDVNYGYTF
TRBD1,few,TRBJ2-1,TRBV19,TGTGCCAGTTCGGGACAGAACAATGAGCAGTTCTTC,CASSGQNNEQFF
.,.,TRBJ1-1,TRBV6-1,TGTGCCAGCGGTTGGGGGGAAATGAACACTGAAGCTTTCTTT,CASGWGEMNTEAFF
.,.,TRBJ2-1,TRBV4-3,TGCGCCAGCAGCCAAGATCGTAGCGGACGGGTCTACAATGAGCAGTTCTTC,CASSQDRSGRVYNEQFF
.,.,TRBJ2-2,TRBV7-6,TGTGCCAGCAGCTTAGCCGGCCCCGGGGAGCTGTTTTTT,CASSLAGPGELFF
TRBD2,.,TRBJ2-1,TRBV6-4,TGTGCCAGCAGTGAGGGGACTAGTCTCAATGAGCAGTTCTTC,CASSEGTSLNEQFF
.,.,TRBJ1-1,TRBV6-4,TGTGCCAGCACCCAAAAGGGAACTGAAGCTTTCTTT,CASTQKGTEAFF
.,.,TRBJ2-1,TRBV11-1,TGTGCCAGCAGCTTAGGACTAGTTGAGCAGTTCTTC,CASSLGLVEQFF
TRBD1,.,TRBJ2-2,TRBV27,TGTGCCAGCAGACCGGGACAGACTAACACCGGGGAGCTGTTTTTT,CASRPGQTNTGELFF
TRBD2,.,TRBJ2-7,TRBV5-1,TGCGCCACCGCGGGACTAGCGGGACTGAGCTCCTACGAGCAGTACTTC,CATAGLAGLSSYEQYF
TRBD1,few,TRBJ1-2,TRBV2,TGTGCCAGCAAGGGGGGACAGGGACCCTATGGCTACACCTTC,CASKGGQGPYGYTF
.,.,TRBJ2-3,TRBV14,TGTGCCAGCAGCCGGACGGATACGCAGTATTTT,CASSRTDTQYF
TRBD2,.,TRBJ2-1,TRBV7-8,TGTGCCAGCAGCCAGCGGGGGGGCGGGTACAATGAGCAGTTCTTC,CASSQRGGGYNEQFF
TRBD1,few,TRBJ1-2,TRBV5-6,TGTGCCAGTACCCGGGACAGCTATGGCTACACCTTC,CASTRDSYGYTF
TRBD2,.,TRBJ2-7,TRBV7-2,TGTGCCAGCAGCTTTAAAAGTGGACTAGCGGGCCTCTACGAGCAGTACTTC,CASSFKSGLAGLYEQYF
.,.,TRBJ2-3,TRBV7-2,TGTGCCAGCAGCTCCCTAGTCTCAGATACGCAGTATTTT,CASSSLVSDTQYF
TRBD2,.,TRBJ2-3,TRBV7-3,TGTGCCAGCAGTCGACTAGCGGCGGGAGATACGCAGTATTTT,CASSRLAAGDTQYF
TRBD1,.,TRBJ1-1,TRBV4-2,TGTGCCAGCAGCCACCCCGGGACAGATGAAGCTTTCTTT,CASSHPGTDEAFF
.,.,TRBJ1-6,TRBV14,TGTGCCAGCAGTCTGATCAGGGCACGAACCTATAATTCACCCCTCCACTTT,CASSLIRARTYNSPLHF
.,.,TRBJ2-7,TRBV29-1,TGCAGCGTTGAACCTAACTTGGGGGGATCCGGCTACGAGCAGTACTTC,CSVEPNLGGSGYEQYF
TRBD1,.,TRBJ1-5,TRBV5-8,TGTGCCAGCAGCAAGACAGGGGGCTCGCGTCAGCCCCAGCATTTT,CASSKTGGSRQPQHF
.,.,TRBJ1-5,TRBV7-6,TGTGCCAGCAGCTTAACTGCGGGGGGTCAGCCCCAGCATTTT,CASSLTAGGQPQHF
TRBD1,few,TRBJ2-2,TRBV5-1,TGCGCCAGCAGCTCCATGACAGGGGGCGGCGGGGAGCTGTTTTTT,CASSSMTGGGGELFF
.,once,TRBJ2-5,TRBV19,TGTGCCAGTAGGAAAATCCCCCAAGAGACCCAGTACTTC,CASRKIPQETQYF
.,.,TRBJ2-7,TRBV5-6,TGTGCCAGCAGCTTGGTGGACAGCTACGAGCAGTACTTC,CASSLVDSYEQYF
.,few,TRBJ2-3,TRBV7-2,TGTGCCAGCAGCTTATCCTACTTAGGGACAGATACGCAGTATTTT,CASSLSYLGTDTQYF
.,.,TRBJ2-3,TRBV6-5,TGTGCCAGCAGTTACCGGCGGTCAGATACGCAGTATTTT,CASSYRRSDTQYF
.,many,TRBJ2-5,TRBV15,TGTGCCACCAGCCACCCCTTGGAGACCCAGTACTTC,CATSHPLETQYF
TRBD2,few,TRBJ2-2,TRBV30,TGTGCCTGGAGGGAACTAGCGGGATCCGGGGAGCTGTTTTTT,CAWRELAGSGELFF
.,few,TRBJ2-7,TRBV28,TGTGCCAGCAGACTGGACAGATCCTACGAGCAGTACTTC,CASRLDRSYEQYF
TRBD2,.,TRBJ2-1,TRBV5-1,TGCGCCAGCAGCTTCGATAGCGGGAGGGACAATGAGCAGTTCTTC,CASSFDSGRDNEQFF
.,.,TRBJ1-1,TRBV9,TGTGCCAGCAGCGTAGCCCCGGGAGACACTGAAGCTTTCTTT,CASSVAPGDTEAFF
TRBD1,few,TRBJ1-1,TRBV5-1,TGCGCCAGCAGACCAGGAACCACAGGGGAAACTGAAGCTTTCTTT,CASRPGTTGETEAFF
TRBD1,.,TRBJ1-5,TRBV15,TGTGCCACCAGCAGTGAGGGACAGGATAGCAATCAGCCCCAGCATTTT,CATSSEGQDSNQPQHF
TRBD2,.,TRBJ2-1,TRBV30,TGTGCCTGGAGTGTACTACTAGCGGGGGTACAGAATGAGCAGTTCTTC,CAWSVLLAGVQNEQFF
.,.,TRBJ1-2,TRBV30,TGTGCCTGGAGGACGAAGGGAGTGGGCAACTATGGCTACACCTTC,CAWRTKGVGNYGYTF
TRBD1,.,TRBJ2-1,TRBV5-6,TGTGCCAGCAGCTTACGACAGGGGGCATTTTGGGAGCAGTTCTTC,CASSLRQGAFWEQFF